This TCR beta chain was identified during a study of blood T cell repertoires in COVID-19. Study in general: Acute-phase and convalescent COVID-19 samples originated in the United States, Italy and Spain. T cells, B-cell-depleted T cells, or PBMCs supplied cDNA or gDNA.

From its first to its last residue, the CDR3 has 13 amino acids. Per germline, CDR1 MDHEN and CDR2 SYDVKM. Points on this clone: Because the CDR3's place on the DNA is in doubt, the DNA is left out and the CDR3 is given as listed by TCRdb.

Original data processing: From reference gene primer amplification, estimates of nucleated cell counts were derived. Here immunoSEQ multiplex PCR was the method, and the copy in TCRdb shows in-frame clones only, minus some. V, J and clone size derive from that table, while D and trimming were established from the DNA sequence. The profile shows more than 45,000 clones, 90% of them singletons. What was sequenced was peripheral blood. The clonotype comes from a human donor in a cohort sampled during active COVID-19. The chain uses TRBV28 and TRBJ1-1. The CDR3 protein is CASSLRAGRDAFF.